Below, 2 T cell receptor beta chains from the same sample are listed, as sequenced in a study of T cells after yellow fever vaccination. In TCRdb, the 5' RACE reads were re-called with MiXCR into one record per CDR3 protein. The sample contains fewer than 6,000 distinct CDR3 sequences, over 6% of which appear only once. This sample comprised PBMCs, either bulk or a sorted T-cell subset (CD4+, CD8+, memory, or dextramer-sorted; not recorded which), obtained 15 days after the yellow fever booster vaccination. The receptor source for this set is a man aged 30 to 45 who received the YFV17D yellow fever vaccine.

In this sample, this clonotype turned up many times. The chain combines TRBV7-8 with TRBJ2-7, with 12 bases aligning to TRBD2. Per germline, CDR1 SGHVS and CDR2 FQNEAQ. V trimming: 5 bases; J trimming: 6 bases; junction bases outside the gene matches: 5. The CDR3 consists of 14 residues. CDR3 loop: CASSRTSGIREQYF. DNA of the CDR3: TGTGCCAGCAGCCGGACTAGCGGGATCCGCGAGCAGTACTTC.

By share, this clonotype counts as medium-sized (0.01 to 0.1%). The chain carries TRBV20-1 and TRBJ2-7; D possibly corresponds to TRBD1 (6 bases). Germline V gives CDR1 DFQATT, CDR2 SNEGSKA (reference sequence). The CDR3 extends over 15 amino acids. V was cut by 0 bases and J by 4 bases, with 16 bases left in between. The CDR3 nucleotides are TGCAGTGCTAGAGATGCCTCGGGACACGGATACGAGCAGTACTTC. Its protein product is CSARDASGHGYEQYF.